The sequence of this T cell receptor (beta chain) was determined in a study of blood T cell repertoires in COVID-19. Study in general: T cells, B-cell-depleted T cells, or PBMCs supplied cDNA or gDNA.

This CDR3 comprises 14 residues. Trimming took 1 base from V and 7 from J, leaving 13 bases between them. The germline CDR1 and CDR2 sequences are SGHRS and YFSETQ. Per the original data handling: Scientists estimated how many nucleated cells there were by amplifying reference gene primers. The table came from immunoSEQ multiplex PCR; TCRdb's copy has only in-frame clones and leaves some out. V, J and clone size reflect that table, while D and trimming were determined from the DNA. This repertoire shows under 250,000 clones, over 75% found once; its top ten account for under 4.5%. The chain links TRBV5-1 to TRBJ2-3, with D possibly matching TRBD2 (5 bases). The material sequenced was PBMCs or T cells enriched from blood (not recorded which). The sequence came from a man aged 30 to 45 with acute COVID-19. The chain's CDR3 is CASSLSGNRNTQYF. CDR3 nucleotides: TGCGCCAGCAGCTTGTCCGGGAACCGAAATACGCAGTATTTT.